These 12 T cell receptor beta chains share one sample of origin, sequenced in a study of chemoradiotherapy in HPV16-positive cancers. Profiled with immunoSEQ multiplex PCR; TCRdb holds only in-frame clones, not every one. The sample yields about 20,000 clones, about 90% seen once. This specimen was blood, taken from a patient who underwent chemoradiotherapy. All receptors come from a human donor with HPV-associated anogenital cancer.

V gene TRBV21-1 combines with J gene TRBJ2-5; the DNA was not compared with TRBD2, the D call given in the table. TRBV21-1 is assigned pseudogene status. The CDR3 is 16 amino acids. The CDR3 DNA reads as TGTGCCAGCAGCCCGACTAGCGGGGACCCACAAGAGACCCAGTACTTC. Residues: CASSPTSGDPQETQYF.

V and J are TRBV19 and TRBJ1-2, with D hard to call. Germline values: CDR1 LNHDA, CDR2 SQIVND (reference sequence). This CDR3 is built from 10 residues. This CDR3 is CATHSSGYTF. The CDR3 nucleotides are TGTGCAACCCATTCATCAGGCTACACCTTC. Using reference TRBV19 and TRBJ1-2 for the parts outside the CDR3, the full variable domain is DGGITQSPKYLFRKEGQNVTLSCEQNLNHDAMYWYRQDPGQGLRLIYYSQIVNDFQKGDIAEGYSVSREKKESFPLTVTSAQKNPTAFYLCATHSSGYTFGSGTRLTVV.

The chain employs TRBV10-1 and TRBJ2-3; D uncertain. The length of the CDR3 is 10 residues. Trimming removed 7 bases from V and 4 bases from J, with 3 bases in between. From germline, CDR1 is WNHNN and CDR2 SYGVQD (reference sequence). CDR3 sequence: CASMADTQYF. CDR3 bases: TGCGCCAGCATGGCAGATACGCAGTATTTT.

Here the CDR3 reads CSARLAFEQFF. CDR3 nucleotide sequence: TGCAGCGCAAGACTAGCCTTTGAGCAGTTCTTC. This chain uses TRBV29-1 with TRBJ2-1, with 7 positions matching TRBD2. There are 11 residues in the CDR3. V lost 7 bases to trimming and J lost 9 bases; unmatched junction nucleotides: 6. Germline V gene data show CDR1 as SQVTM and CDR2 as ANQGSEA.

The sample holds a few counts of this clone. This chain connects TRBV5-1 to TRBJ2-6, with no clear D. CDR3 length equals 17 residues. V lost 0 bases, J lost 3 bases, and 13 bases lay in between. CDR1 SGHRS and CDR2 YFSETQ come from the germline V gene. The CDR3 sequence: CASSLGGVDIGANVLTF. The DNA for the CDR3 is TGCGCCAGCAGCTTGGGGGGTGTAGATATTGGGGCCAACGTCCTGACTTTC.

This clone is a singleton in its sample. J is TRBJ2-1 and V is TRBV7-3; D may be TRBD2 (5 bases). Trimming left V 1 base short and J 1 base short, with 8 bases between. The CDR3 has 15 residues. Germline CDR1 SGHTA, CDR2 FQGTGA. CDR3 residues: CASSLMSGSYNEQFF. The CDR3 DNA reads TGTGCCAGCAGCTTAATGTCGGGATCCTACAATGAGCAGTTCTTC.

This sequence joins TRBV9 and TRBJ2-1; tentative D call: TRBD2 (5 bases). CDR1 and CDR2 from the germline V gene are SGDLS and YYNGEE. The CDR3 length is 14 residues. The V gene lost 3 bases and the J gene lost 8 bases, with 15 bases spanning the gap. CDR3 loop: CASSALLVGDEQFF. The CDR3 DNA reads as TGTGCCAGCAGCGCGTTATTAGTCGGGGATGAGCAGTTCTTC.

V is TRBV12-5 and J is TRBJ2-3; D unclear. V was trimmed by 5 bases and J by 6 bases, leaving 12 bases between them. In germline, CDR1 is LGHNT, CDR2 FRNRAP. The CDR3 sequence is 13 residues long. CDR3 amino acids: CASGEAPLDTQYF. The DNA of the CDR3 is TGTGCTAGTGGTGAAGCCCCTTTGGATACGCAGTATTTT.

The chain is built from TRBV6-1 and TRBJ2-7; TRBD1 matches at 7 bases. Germline V gene lookup returns CDR1 MNHNS and CDR2 SASEGT. V lost 5 bases, J lost 0 bases, and 7 bases stayed unmatched. This CDR3 has 15 residues. In DNA form, the CDR3 reads TGTGCCAGCAGTTTAGAGGGACAGTTCTCCTACGAGCAGTACTTC. Amino acids: CASSLEGQFSYEQYF.

This clone was seen more than once but under ten times. The chain links TRBV9 to TRBJ1-1; maybe TRBD1 (6 bases). Germline CDR1 reads SGDLS; CDR2 reads YYNGEE. The CDR3 is 15 residues long. Trimming shortened V by 4 bases and J by 5 bases, and 18 bases separated the two germline ends. The DNA for the CDR3 is TGTGCCAGCAGCCCAGCAGGGGTTGCGTGGACTGAAGCTTTCTTT. Its translation: CASSPAGVAWTEAFF.

The chain has TRBV19 and TRBJ1-6; TRBD1 might be the D (5 bases). Germline V lookup: CDR1 LNHDA, CDR2 SQIVND (reference sequence). There are 16 residues in the CDR3. The germline V and J ends were trimmed by 3 bases and 7 bases, with 16 bases remaining between them. This CDR3 is CASSIETGTRNSPLHF. The CDR3, as DNA: TGTGCCAGTAGTATTGAGACGGGGACTAGGAATTCACCCCTCCACTTT.

The J gene is TRBJ1-5, the V gene TRBV2; D not resolved. This CDR3 has 14 residues. V was pared by 5 bases and J by 5 bases, with 13 bases between. CDR1 is SNHLY and CDR2 is FYNNEI in the germline V gene. Here the CDR3 reads CASSYREWDQPQHF. CDR3 bases: TGTGCCAGCAGTTATAGGGAATGGGATCAGCCCCAGCATTTT.